This T cell receptor beta chain stems from a study of cytomegalovirus exposure and HLA in healthy donors. The wider study: Within an early data release were roughly 83 million unique TCRs drawn from HLA-typed donors. Whole-study results and caveats: Certain indistinguishable V segments, among them TRBV6-2 and TRBV6-3, were excluded. In an earlier analysis, most TCR beta V segments were productive about 87% or about 30% of the time.

There are 15 residues in the CDR3. Trimming at V came to 4 bases and at J to 4 bases, leaving 5 bases not matched to a gene. Germline assignment: CDR1 SGHDT and CDR2 YYEEEE. Worth noting for this clone: Its antigen is currently unknown.

The PCR employed 60 Vbeta primers together with 13 Jbeta primers. Profiled with immunoSEQ multiplex PCR; TCRdb holds only in-frame clones, not every one. The data hold about 160,000 clones, with about three quarters observed a single time. Material: PBMCs. The origin of this receptor is a woman aged 45-59 years in good health and CMV-seropositive. This sequence joins TRBV5-6 and TRBJ2-7, with TRBD2 matching 13 bases. The CDR3 DNA sequence: TGTGCCAGCAGCCACCGGACTAGCGGGAGATACGAGCAGTACTTC. Amino acids: CASSHRTSGRYEQYF.